This TCR beta chain was observed in a study of control samples from healthy donors and cancer patients (dated by TCRdb to the early 2020s). Library method: the immunoSEQ multiplex PCR assay. As stored in TCRdb, this immuneACCESS dataset retains in-frame rearrangements with V and J assigned. A fraction of the clones does not appear; measured against another copy, unresolved V genes explain less than half of the discrepancy, and the remainder lacks a known reason. This sample comprises 70,000 to 75,000 clones, around 93% of them detected only once. The ten biggest clones cover approximately 3% of the sample. The junction shows trimming of 0 bases on V and 6 bases on J, plus 12 bases between the germline ends. The CDR3 runs 15 amino acids, cysteine and phenylalanine included. This entry keeps only the CDR3 DNA: 45 bases, framed from base 1. CDR1 LNHNV and CDR2 YYDKDF were looked up in the germline V gene (reference sequence).

Regarding this clone: Its specific antigen is unknown. Base-call qualities are not available, and no considerably larger clone is one nucleotide away.

This clonotype was sampled from a woman in her twenties or thirties in good health. The chain was built from TRBV15 and TRBJ1-5, with the D gene call left open. Input material: blood. The sequenced DNA: TGTGCCACCAGCAGAGATCTCGGGTTTATTCAGCCCCAGCATTTT. Translation gives CATSRDLGFIQPQHF. The full variable domain, completed from the reference TRBV15 and TRBJ1-5 proteins outside the CDR3, reads DAMVIQNPRYQVTQFGKPVTLSCSQTLNHNVMYWYQQKSSQAPKLLFHYYDKDFNNEADTPDNFQSRRPNTSFCFLDIRSPGLGDTAMYLCATSRDLGFIQPQHFGDGTRLSIL.